The text below deals with one T cell receptor (beta chain). One end of the junction varies from germline; a read error may be responsible. Co-extraction of both nucleic acids (RNA and DNA) used about 17-31 mg of unsorted bulk tissue. Using a constant-region primer together with ProtoScript II reverse transcriptase, TCR beta cDNA was made from 500 to 650 ng of total RNA. Slightly modified ARM-PCR, run as three nested multiplex PCR rounds, produced the TCR beta libraries. Amplification in the first two PCR rounds was performed using TRBV1-TRBV30 forward primers and a C-beta reverse primer for 10 cycles each. Via MiXCR, TCRdb re-called the multiplex PCR reads, giving one row per CDR3 protein. The sample shows some 130,000 distinct CDR3 sequences, around 65% of them seen only once. This CDR3 region has 14 residues. The germline V gene has CDR1 SGHAT and CDR2 FQNNGV. This sample is drawn from a study of tumor-infiltrating lymphocytes in primary liver carcinoma. In the study overall: The study included patients who were men and women aged 30 to 69 years. Maximum tumor diameters ranged from about 4.2 to 11 cm, stage T1-T3 N0M0.

V is TRBV11-2 and J is TRBJ2-1, with a weak D call TRBD2 (6 bases). The sequenced sample consisted of tumor-adjacent normal liver tissue. The TCR was taken from a woman aged 55-75 years with primary liver carcinoma and hepatitis B virus infection. This CDR3 reads CARSLDGDCNEQFF. In nucleotides, the CDR3 is TGTGCCAGGAGCTTAGATGGGGACTGCAATGAGCAGTTCTTC.